The TCR beta chain under discussion was sequenced for a study of CD8 T cells in ankylosing spondylitis. The study, taken as a whole, reports: Ankylosing spondylitis blood appeared to be characterized by a TCR beta motif of fewer than ten highly homologous variants. Matched ankylosing spondylitis synovial fluid reportedly contained a significantly enriched population of disease-linked clones. Clones that were linked to disease were CD8+ and were relatively rare in peripheral blood. Earlier work had already found some motif variants in reactive arthritis synovial fluid and blood.

This clonotype has at least ten counts. The antigen is undetermined. Libraries for TCR beta were made by quantitative 5'-RACE with molecular barcodes. TCRdb called the 5' RACE reads again in MiXCR, with one record for every CDR3 protein. Of 450,000 to 550,000 distinct CDR3 sequences in the sample, about 5% were seen once. The CDR3 has 19 residues. Germline CDR1 is SGHAT and CDR2 is FQDESV (reference sequence). The V and J ends lost 1 base and 1 base respectively, with 22 bases between them. Material for sequencing was blood, either unsorted or a sorted T cell fraction (not recorded which). The chain is built from TRBV11-1 and TRBJ1-2; the D gene is possibly TRBD1 (5 bases). The origin of this receptor is a male donor with ankylosing spondylitis. In nucleotides, the CDR3 is TGTGCCAGCAGCTTAGGCCAGGGAACACAAGACACCGATAACTATGGCTACACCTTC. Its translation is CASSLGQGTQDTDNYGYTF.